In its sample, the clone carrying this TCR beta chain was seen many times. This sample is drawn from a study of spatial heterogeneity in lung cancer. V shed 3 bases and J 9 bases; nucleotides not matched to a gene: 10. The CDR3 runs 15 residues. Germline values: CDR1 GTSNPN, CDR2 SVGIG (reference sequence). TCRdb re-derived calls from the 5' RACE reads in MiXCR, one entry per CDR3 protein. The sample holds 30,000 to 45,000 distinct CDR3 sequences, 4% to 6% seen once. Time point defined: sample taken at primary tumor resection. Whole RNA, which was extracted from tumor, nontumor lung tissue or frozen PBMC, was sequenced without any cell sorting. Untreated early-stage non-small cell lung cancer patients, roughly 72 in total, were the donors.

The chain combines TRBV30 with TRBJ2-4; 11 nucleotides line up with TRBD2. Here the sequenced sample was PBMCs, taken at surgery. This clonotype was sampled from a female donor with early-stage non-small cell lung cancer. CDR3 sequence: CAWRHKTSGGLIQYF. Here the CDR3 DNA reads TGTGCCTGGAGGCATAAAACTAGCGGGGGTCTCATTCAGTACTTC.